This T cell receptor beta chain appears in the sequencing data of a study of primary melanoma T cells and metastatic recurrence (dated by TCRdb to 2020 to 2022). Background on the whole study: The cohort comprised around 180 primary melanomas of stage T2 to T4, with thickness greater than 1 mm. Whether patient outcome could be predicted by T-cell fraction and T-cell repertoire clonality in primary melanoma tumors was the question this study put to the test. Progression-free survival was the clinical outcome compared against the T-cell fraction measured by TCR beta sequencing. The sequencing-derived T-cell fraction was compared with histopathological grading of tumor-infiltrating lymphocytes.

The V end gives up 7 bases and the J end 5 bases, leaving 13 bases in the junction not matched to a gene. The CDR3 runs 16 residues from the cysteine to the phenylalanine. Kept here is only the CDR3 DNA, which spans 48 bases and is read in frame from base 1. Via the germline V gene (reference sequence), CDR1 is MNHEY and CDR2 SMNVEV. The primary melanoma of each patient had been surgically resected and was considered potentially curable but at risk of metastatic recurrence. What the work shows at the level of the full study, not this receptor alone: The tumor T-cell fraction reportedly predicted progression-free survival independently of thickness, ulceration, mitotic rate and age. Progression-free survival prediction was reportedly improved more by adding T-cell fraction to tumor thickness than by adding any other histopathological variable. Protection appeared to be conferred by a T-cell fraction above 20% regardless of ulceration status, mitotic rate or nodal disease. An effective T-cell-mediated antitumor response in primary melanoma was framed by the authors only as a suggestion, not a demonstrated mechanism.

To prepare the library, the immunoSEQ multiplex PCR assay was applied. Primary melanoma tumor tissue underwent high-throughput sequencing of the T-cell receptor beta chain. In the authors' own workflow: The repertoire analyses covered TCRB CDR3 sharing between samples and the distribution of insertions and deletions. A gradient-boosted model ranked the predictive value of the T-cell fraction against histopathological variables. This immuneACCESS table, as held by TCRdb, lists in-frame sequences with V and J called but not all clones. Of the missing ones, under half trace to an unresolved V gene in checked studies; the others have no known cause. For V, J and clone size, that table is used; D and trimming come from the DNA. This sample is represented by 600 or so clones; around 72% of them were singletons. About an eighth of the sample is taken by the ten largest. A note on this clone: What antigen it recognizes has not been identified. Nothing much larger sits one base from this clone, and base qualities are not available.

The sequencing sample was made of melanoma tumor tissue. The chain is assembled from TRBV27 and TRBJ2-3, with TRBD2 identical over 9 junction bases. The source of this sequence is a human donor with melanoma. The DNA reads TGTGCCAGCAAAAGCCGGGCGGGGGGGCCCGAAGATACGCAGTATTTT. Its amino acids are CASKSRAGGPEDTQYF.